This T cell receptor (beta chain) derives from a study of cytomegalovirus exposure and HLA in healthy donors. PCR primers comprised 60 Vbeta and 13 Jbeta primers. Produced via immunoSEQ multiplex PCR; TCRdb's table is partial and in-frame only. Here the sample spans about 110,000 clones, over 65% being singletons. A remark on this clone: Its antigen is still unknown. In the same sample, other DNA sequences code for this CDR3.

Study outcomes and limitations: Available immune exposure information covered CMV serostatus only. In vitro experiments confirmed that three CMV-associated chains were specific for CMV antigens.

The V gene end was trimmed by 9 bases and the J gene end by 7 bases; junction bases not matched to a gene: 12. Germline assignment: CDR1 LGHNT and CDR2 FRNRAP. The CDR3 consists of 14 residues. This sequence originates from a man between 25 and 39 years old in good health and CMV-seropositive. Sequences were obtained from PBMCs. The genes are TRBV12-5 and TRBJ2-1, with 7 bases lining up with TRBD2. The CDR3 bases are TGTGCTAGCGGACTAGACCGACGGACTAATGAGCAGTTCTTC. This encodes CASGLDRRTNEQFF.